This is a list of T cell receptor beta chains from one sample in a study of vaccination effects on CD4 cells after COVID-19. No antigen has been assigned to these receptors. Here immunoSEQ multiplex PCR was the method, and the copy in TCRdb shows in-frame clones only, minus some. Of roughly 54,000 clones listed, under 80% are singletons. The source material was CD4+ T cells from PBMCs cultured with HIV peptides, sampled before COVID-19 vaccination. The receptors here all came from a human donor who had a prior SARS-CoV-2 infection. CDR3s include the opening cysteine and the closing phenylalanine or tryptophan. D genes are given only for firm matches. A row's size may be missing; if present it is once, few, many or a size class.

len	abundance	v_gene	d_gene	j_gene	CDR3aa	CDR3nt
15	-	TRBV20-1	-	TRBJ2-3	CSASSYGLSTDTQYF	TGCAGTGCTAGTAGTTATGGTTTGAGCACAGATACGCAGTATTTT
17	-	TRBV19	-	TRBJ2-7	CASSTPGGQLAQNEQYF	TGTGCCAGTAGTACGCCAGGGGGACAACTAGCCCAGAACGAGCAGTACTTC
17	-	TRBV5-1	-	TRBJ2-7	CASRRGAHRGGLSEQYF	TGCGCCAGCAGAAGGGGGGCCCACAGGGGCGGTTTGAGCGAGCAGTACTTC
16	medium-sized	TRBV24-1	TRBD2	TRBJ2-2	CATSDPGLAPTGELFF	TGTGCCACCAGTGATCCGGGACTAGCGCCGACCGGGGAGCTGTTTTTT
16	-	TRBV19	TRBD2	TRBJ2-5	CASSLNLAGGGETQYF	TGTGCCAGTAGTCTAAACCTAGCGGGAGGGGGGGAGACCCAGTACTTC
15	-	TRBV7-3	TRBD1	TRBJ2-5	CASSLTGQDGETQYF	TGTGCCAGCAGCTTAACGGGACAGGACGGGGAGACCCAGTACTTC
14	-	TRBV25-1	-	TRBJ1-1	CASSEYSGSTEAFF	TGTGCCAGCAGTGAATATTCAGGCTCCACTGAAGCTTTCTTT
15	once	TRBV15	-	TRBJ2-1	CATSRGLILSDEQFF	TGTGCCACCAGCAGAGGACTAATTCTGTCGGATGAGCAGTTCTTC
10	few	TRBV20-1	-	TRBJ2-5	CSAGAETQYF	TGCAGTGCCGGAGCTGAGACCCAGTACTTC
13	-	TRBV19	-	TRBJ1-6	CASAGSYNSPLHF	TGTGCCAGCGCCGGCTCCTATAATTCACCCCTCCACTTT
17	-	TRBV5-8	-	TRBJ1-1	CASSLAVTWASNTEAFF	TGTGCCAGCAGCTTGGCCGTTACTTGGGCTTCGAACACTGAAGCTTTCTTT
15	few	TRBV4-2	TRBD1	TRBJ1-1	CASSQVDRGNTEAFF	TGTGCCAGCAGCCAAGTCGACAGGGGCAACACTGAAGCTTTCTTT
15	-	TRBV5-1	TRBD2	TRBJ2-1	CASSLGPSGRNEQFF	TGCGCCAGCAGCTTGGGGCCTAGCGGGAGGAATGAGCAGTTCTTC
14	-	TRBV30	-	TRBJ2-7	CAWSVLAGMGEQYF	TGTGCCTGGAGTGTTCTTGCGGGGATGGGCGAGCAGTACTTC
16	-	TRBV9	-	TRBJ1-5	CASSGSNDSPARPQHF	TGTGCCAGCAGCGGATCTAACGACAGCCCCGCCCGGCCCCAGCATTTT
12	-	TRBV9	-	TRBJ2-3	CASSVGGRAQYF	TGTGCCAGCAGCGTAGGAGGAAGGGCGCAGTATTTT
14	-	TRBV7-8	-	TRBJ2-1	CASSSPEVVYEQFF	TGTGCCAGCAGCTCCCCCGAGGTGGTCTATGAGCAGTTCTTC
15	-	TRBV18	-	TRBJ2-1	CASSPGWDSYNEQFF	TGTGCCAGCTCACCAGGGTGGGATTCGTACAATGAGCAGTTCTTC
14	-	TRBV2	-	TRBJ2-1	CASSGIRVDGEQFF	TGTGCCAGCAGTGGGATACGGGTAGACGGTGAGCAGTTCTTC
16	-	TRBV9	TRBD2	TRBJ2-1	CASSPSVAGGPNEQFF	TGTGCCAGCAGCCCCTCTGTGGCGGGGGGGCCCAATGAGCAGTTCTTC
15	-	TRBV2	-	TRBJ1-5	CASRPGYYARQPQHF	TGTGCCAGCAGACCGGGCTATTACGCGAGGCAGCCCCAGCATTTT
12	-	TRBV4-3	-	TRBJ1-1	CASSQEDTEAFF	TGCGCCAGCAGCCAAGAAGACACTGAAGCTTTCTTT
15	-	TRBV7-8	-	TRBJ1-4	CASSLVGGLNEKLFF	TGTGCCAGCAGCTTAGTTGGGGGATTAAATGAAAAACTGTTTTTT
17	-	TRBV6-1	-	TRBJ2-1	CASSAPPPGTPGDEQFF	TGTGCCAGCAGTGCGCCTCCCCCCGGGACCCCTGGGGATGAGCAGTTCTTC
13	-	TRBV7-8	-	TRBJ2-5	CASSLRVRETQYF	TGTGCCAGCAGCTTACGAGTTCGAGAGACCCAGTACTTC
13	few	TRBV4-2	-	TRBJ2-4	CASSQAAKNIQYF	TGTGCCAGCAGCCAGGCCGCCAAAAACATTCAGTACTTC
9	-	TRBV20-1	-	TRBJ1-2	CCHRRGYTF	TGCTGTCACCGGCGGGGCTACACCTTC
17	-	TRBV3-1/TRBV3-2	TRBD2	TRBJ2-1	CASSQDPSGSSYNEQFF	TGTGCCAGCAGCCAAGATCCGAGCGGGAGCTCCTACAATGAGCAGTTCTTC
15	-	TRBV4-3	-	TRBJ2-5	CASSREVMSDGTQYF	TGCGCCAGCAGCCGTGAGGTGATGTCTGACGGGACCCAGTACTTC
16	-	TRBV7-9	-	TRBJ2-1	CASSSTGTREYNEQFF	TGTGCCAGCAGCTCCACCGGGACAAGGGAGTACAATGAGCAGTTCTTC
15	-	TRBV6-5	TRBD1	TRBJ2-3	CASSLRTGAADTQYF	TGTGCCAGCAGTCTTAGGACAGGGGCGGCAGATACGCAGTATTTT
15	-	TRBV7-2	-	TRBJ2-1	CASSLDGGTYNEQFF	TGTGCCAGCAGCTTAGACGGGGGAACCTACAATGAGCAGTTCTTC
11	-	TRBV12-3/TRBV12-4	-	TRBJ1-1	CASSWGTEAFF	TGTGCCAGCAGTTGGGGCACTGAAGCTTTCTTT
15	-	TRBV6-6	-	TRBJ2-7	CASSYPMGRSYEQYF	TGTGCCAGCAGTTACCCTATGGGGCGGTCCTACGAGCAGTACTTC
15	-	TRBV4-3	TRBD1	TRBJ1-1	CASSQAGGPGTEAFF	TGCGCCAGCAGCCAAGCAGGGGGCCCGGGGACTGAAGCTTTCTTT
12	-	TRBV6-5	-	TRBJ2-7	CASSRRDYEQYF	TGTGCCAGCAGCCGGAGGGACTACGAGCAGTACTTC
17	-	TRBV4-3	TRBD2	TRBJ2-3	CASSQDRTSGSTDTQYF	TGCGCCAGCAGCCAAGATCGCACTAGCGGGAGCACAGATACGCAGTATTTT
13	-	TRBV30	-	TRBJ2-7	CAWKQVNKDEQYF	TGTGCCTGGAAGCAGGTTAATAAGGACGAGCAGTACTTC
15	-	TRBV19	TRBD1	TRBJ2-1	CASERTGRRRNEQFF	TGTGCCAGTGAACGGACAGGGCGTCGTCGCAATGAGCAGTTCTTC
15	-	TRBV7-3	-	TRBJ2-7	CASSPTGDTRYEQYF	TGTGCCAGCAGCCCCACCGGGGACACCCGCTACGAGCAGTACTTC
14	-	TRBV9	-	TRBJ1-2	CASSVGHTDYGYTF	TGTGCCAGCAGCGTAGGGCACACAGACTATGGCTACACCTTC
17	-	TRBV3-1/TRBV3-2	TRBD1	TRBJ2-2	CASSHNWDRGGTGELFF	TGTGCCAGCAGCCATAACTGGGACAGGGGCGGCACCGGGGAGCTGTTTTTT
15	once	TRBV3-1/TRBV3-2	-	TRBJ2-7	CASSQGPGLNYEQYF	TGTGCCAGCAGCCAAGGACCCGGACTAAACTACGAGCAGTACTTC
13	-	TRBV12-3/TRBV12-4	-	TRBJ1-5	CASSFSISQPQHF	TGTGCCAGCAGTTTTTCCATCTCTCAGCCCCAGCATTTT
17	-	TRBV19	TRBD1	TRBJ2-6	CASRKTGGASGANVLTF	TGTGCCAGTAGAAAGACAGGGGGCGCGTCCGGGGCCAACGTCCTGACTTTC
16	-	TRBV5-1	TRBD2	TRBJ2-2	CASSLLGGDYTGELFF	TGCGCCAGCAGCTTGTTGGGGGGGGATTACACCGGGGAGCTGTTTTTT
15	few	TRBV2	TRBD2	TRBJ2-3	CASLKQLADTDTQYF	TGTGCCAGCTTAAAACAGCTAGCGGACACAGATACGCAGTATTTT
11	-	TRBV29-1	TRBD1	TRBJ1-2	CSVRGLNGYTF	TGCAGCGTCAGGGGGTTAAATGGCTACACCTTC
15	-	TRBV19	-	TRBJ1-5	CASSPRQNSNQPQHF	TGTGCCAGTAGTCCAAGACAGAATAGCAATCAGCCCCAGCATTTT
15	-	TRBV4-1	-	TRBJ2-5	CASSQELARAPTQYF	TGCGCCAGCAGCCAAGAACTGGCCCGAGCACCGACCCAGTACTTC
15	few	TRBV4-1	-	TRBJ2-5	CASAITPGDQETQYF	TGCGCCAGCGCAATAACTCCCGGGGACCAAGAGACCCAGTACTTC
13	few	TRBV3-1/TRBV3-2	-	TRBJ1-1	CASSPGQNTEAFF	TGTGCCAGCAGCCCTGGACAGAACACTGAAGCTTTCTTT
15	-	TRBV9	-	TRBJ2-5	CASSVGAGEVETQYF	TGTGCCAGCAGCGTAGGTGCAGGGGAAGTAGAGACCCAGTACTTC
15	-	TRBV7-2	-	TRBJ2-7	CASSKLGLKTYEQYF	TGTGCCAGCAGCAAACTAGGGCTAAAAACCTACGAGCAGTACTTC
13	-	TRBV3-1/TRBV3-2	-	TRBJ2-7	CASSQRGVVEQYF	TGTGCCAGCAGCCAAAGGGGGGTGGTCGAGCAGTACTTC
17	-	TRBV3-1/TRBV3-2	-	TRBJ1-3	CASSRGPRAWRKQTIYF	TGTGCCAGCAGCCGCGGCCCCAGGGCGTGGAGGAAGCAGACCATATATTTT
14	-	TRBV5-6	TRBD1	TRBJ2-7	CASSLGQGAYEQYF	TGTGCCAGCAGCCTGGGACAGGGGGCCTACGAGCAGTACTTC
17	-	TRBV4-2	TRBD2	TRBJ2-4	CASSQELAGGPRNIQYF	TGTGCCAGCAGCCAAGAACTGGCGGGAGGGCCTAGAAACATTCAGTACTTC
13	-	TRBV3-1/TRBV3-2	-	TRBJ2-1	CASSHTVDNEQFF	TGTGCCAGCAGCCACACGGTTGACAATGAGCAGTTCTTC